This T cell receptor beta chain was captured in a study of identical twins. This clonotype occurred many times. Healthy Caucasians provided all donations. Germline lookup yields CDR1 SQVTM and CDR2 ANQGSEA. The CDR3 loop spans 14 amino acids. Trimming cost V 3 bases and J 4 bases; bases outside gene matches: 6. MiXCR, applied by TCRdb to the 5' RACE reads, yields one record per CDR3 protein. Seen here are 1,800,000 or so distinct CDR3 sequences, less than 35% observed once, and the top ten hold approximately 0.25%. The chain couples TRBV29-1 to TRBJ1-2; 9 nucleotides line up with TRBD1. The receptor was isolated from a newborn girl in good health. What was sequenced was cord blood. CDR3 sequence (DNA): TGCAGCGTTGACCCCGGGACAGGGCCCTATGGCTACACCTTC. Translated, it gives CSVDPGTGPYGYTF.